Listed below are T cell receptor beta chains from one sample, sequenced in a study of T cells in lung cancer brain metastases. Some clones are missing from TCRdb's copy, which holds only in-frame ones; the method was immunoSEQ multiplex PCR. Here the sample spans some 1,200 clones, 80% to 90% being singletons. Sequences were obtained from tumor tissue from a brain metastasis. The receptors derive from a woman in her fifties or sixties with non-small cell lung cancer that had spread to the brain. Each CDR3 is given with its conserved first and last residue. The D gene is left open where the match is weak. Rows may omit the clone size; those that give it use once, few, many or a size class.

-,TRBV27,TRBD1,TRBJ1-1,CASSSPGTGNEAFF,TGTGCCAGCAGTTCCCCCGGGACAGGTAATGAAGCTTTCTTT
-,TRBV6-1,-,TRBJ2-1,CATEGDNEQFF,TGTGCCACCGAGGGGGACAATGAGCAGTTCTTC
-,TRBV5-6,-,TRBJ2-6,CASSFFPSGANVLTF,TGTGCCAGCAGCTTTTTCCCCTCTGGGGCCAACGTCCTGACTTTC
-,TRBV7-6,-,TRBJ2-3,CASSLAPGAVTDTQYF,TGTGCCAGCAGCTTAGCGCCCGGAGCCGTCACAGATACGCAGTATTTT
-,TRBV4-3,TRBD2,TRBJ2-3,CASSPSSTLGVAGVVTQYF,TGCGCCAGCAGCCCCTCATCGACCTTGGGGGTAGCGGGAGTTGTTACGCAGTATTTT
large,TRBV4-2,TRBD1,TRBJ2-3,CASSQGAGGMGDTQYF,TGTGCCAGCAGCCAAGGGGCAGGGGGAATGGGGGATACGCAGTATTTT
-,TRBV4-2,TRBD2,TRBJ2-1,CASSQNQGGLAGGEQFF,TGTGCCAGCAGCCAAAATCAGGGGGGACTAGCGGGAGGAGAGCAGTTCTTC
-,TRBV6-5,TRBD1,TRBJ1-1,CASSQDRHVTEAFF,TGTGCCAGCAGCCAGGACAGGCATGTTACTGAAGCTTTCTTT
once,TRBV14,TRBD2,TRBJ2-3,CASSQGLAGGGTQYF,TGTGCCAGCAGCCAGGGACTAGCGGGAGGTGGTACGCAGTATTTT
-,TRBV5-4,-,TRBJ2-1,CASRSQGYNEQFF,TGTGCCAGCAGGTCACAGGGTTACAATGAGCAGTTCTTC
few,TRBV5-6,-,TRBJ1-4,CASSSGEKLFF,TGTGCCAGCAGCTCCGGGGAAAAACTGTTTTTT
-,TRBV11-2,-,TRBJ2-5,CASSLPIGTAVGETQYF,TGTGCCAGCAGCTTACCTATTGGGACGGCCGTTGGGGAGACCCAGTACTTC
-,TRBV5-4,TRBD2,TRBJ2-3,CASSPGGRDTDTQYF,TGTGCCAGCAGTCCCGGCGGGAGAGACACAGATACGCAGTATTTT
-,TRBV18,-,TRBJ1-6,CASSPRDEGRSPLHF,TGTGCCAGCTCACCCCGGGACGAGGGTCGTTCACCCCTCCACTTT
once,TRBV7-9,-,TRBJ1-2,CASSTPGTPARDGYTF,TGTGCCAGCAGCACGCCCGGGACACCGGCCAGGGATGGCTACACCTTC
-,TRBV7-9,-,TRBJ2-1,CASSQRRDIPMEQFF,TGTGCCAGCAGTCAACGACGGGACATTCCTATGGAGCAGTTCTTC
once,TRBV12-5,-,TRBJ1-2,CASGLSANYGYTF,TGTGCTAGTGGTTTATCTGCTAACTATGGCTACACCTTC
-,TRBV11-2,-,TRBJ1-1,CASSKGTDTEAFF,TGTGCCAGCAGCAAGGGCACCGACACTGAAGCTTTCTTT